The 27 T cell receptor beta chains reported below all come from one sample, sequenced in a study of cytomegalovirus exposure and HLA in healthy donors. The PCR had 60 Vbeta and 13 Jbeta primers. TCRdb's table, derived via immunoSEQ multiplex PCR, lists solely in-frame clones and lacks some. The sample lists roughly 100,000 clones, more than 75% seen once, with 5% to 6% in the top ten. The specimen was PBMCs. These receptors all come from a woman between 18 and 29 years old in good health and CMV-seropositive.

This clone was recorded a few times. The chain uses TRBV6-4 and TRBJ2-3; possibly TRBD2 for D (5 bases). Between the trimmed V and J ends, which lost 3 bases and 1 base, there was a span of 14 bases. CDR1 is MRHNA and CDR2 is SNTAGT in the germline V gene. The CDR3 runs to 16 residues. CDR3 sequence: CASSESAASGTDTQYF. The CDR3 coding sequence is TGTGCCAGCAGTGAGTCAGCGGCGAGCGGCACAGATACGCAGTATTTT.

J is TRBJ2-1 and V is TRBV11-2, with 9 bases matching TRBD2. Germline V gene sequence: CDR1 SGHAT, CDR2 FQNNGV. The CDR3 extends over 15 amino acids. Losses at the gene ends were 0 bases for V and 8 bases for J; bases not matched to a gene: 5. As DNA, the CDR3 is TGTGCCAGCAGCTTAGAGCTAGCGGGAACGGATGAGCAGTTCTTC. As protein: CASSLELAGTDEQFF.

This clone was counted a few times. The chain couples TRBV7-9 to TRBJ2-1; 13 nucleotides agree with TRBD2. J gave up 9 bases and V 4 bases, and 6 bases lay outside the gene matches. CDR3 length: 15 residues. Germline loops: CDR1 SEHNR, CDR2 FQNEAQ (reference sequence). The DNA of the CDR3 is TGTGCCAGCAGCTCAGGACTAGCGGGAGCCAGTGAGCAGTTCTTC. It translates to CASSSGLAGASEQFF.

Notes on this clone: Relative to the germline gene, one junction end is altered; a read error may explain this. The rearrangement uses TRBV30 and TRBJ2-3; TRBD1 might be the D (8 bases). From germline, CDR1 is GTSNPN and CDR2 SVGIG (reference sequence). The CDR3 is 15 amino acids. The CDR3 sequence: CTWREGQGGSDTQYF. CDR3 nucleotide sequence: TGTACCTGGAGAGAAGGACAGGGAGGGTCAGATACGCAGTATTTT.

The CDR3 coding sequence is TGTGCCAGCGTTGACGGGTTTTCTCAGACCCAGTACTTC. Amino acid sequence: CASVDGFSQTQYF. This chain uses TRBV28 with TRBJ2-5; no clear D gene. Germline V gene lookup returns CDR1 MDHEN and CDR2 SYDVKM. With 8 bases removed from V and 6 bases from J, the gap between germline ends came to 16 bases. The CDR3 consists of 13 residues.

The J gene is TRBJ1-1, the V gene TRBV28; TRBD1 aligns across 8 bases. The CDR3 extends over 12 amino acids. Germline V CDR1 and CDR2: MDHEN, SYDVKM. V lost 6 bases, J lost 3 bases, and 0 bases stayed unmatched. The CDR3 spells CASRTGDTEAFF. The CDR3 DNA is TGTGCCAGCAGGACAGGGGACACTGAAGCTTTCTTT.

The chain's CDR3 is CASSGPGSPGTQYF. The CDR3 DNA sequence: TGTGCCAGCAGCGGACCAGGGTCTCCGGGGACCCAGTACTTC. The chain carries TRBV28 and TRBJ2-5; possibly TRBD1 for D (5 bases). This CDR3 has 14 amino acids. V lost 6 bases and J 7 bases, leaving 18 bases between the germline ends. CDR1 is MDHEN, CDR2 SYDVKM, per germline. Looking up the rest from reference TRBV28 and TRBJ2-5 gives the full variable domain: DVKVTQSSRYLVKRTGEKVFLECVQDMDHENMFWYRQDPGLGLRLIYFSYDVKMKEKGDIPEGYSVSREKKERFSLILESASTNQTSMYLCASSGPGSPGTQYFGPGTRLLVL.

The chain has TRBV4-1 and TRBJ2-5; 9 nucleotides align to TRBD1. Germline V gene sequence: CDR1 MGHRA, CDR2 YSYEKL. The CDR3 length is 15 residues. V lost 1 base, J lost 5 bases, and 5 bases stayed unmatched. The CDR3 loop is CASSQGDRDGETQYF. CDR3 coding DNA: TGCGCCAGCAGCCAAGGGGACAGGGATGGGGAGACCCAGTACTTC.

The gene calls are TRBV9 and TRBJ2-2; a possible D gene is TRBD1 (5 bases). The CDR3 covers 17 residues. The V gene's germline CDR1 is SGDLS and CDR2 YYNGEE. Trimming left V 3 bases short and J 4 bases short, with 19 bases between. The DNA for the CDR3 is TGTGCCAGCAGCGCGAACACCGGGCCAGGGTTCACCGGGGAGCTGTTTTTT. Encoded protein: CASSANTGPGFTGELFF.

In its sample, this clone was seen a few times. V and J are TRBV15 and TRBJ2-7; D may be TRBD2 (6 bases). Trimming shortened V by 0 bases and J by 0 bases, and 9 bases separated the two germline ends. The CDR3 totals 15 residues. The germline CDR1 and CDR2 sequences are LNHNV and YYDKDF (reference sequence). DNA for the CDR3: TGTGCCACCAGCAGAGATCACGGGAGCTCCTACGAGCAGTACTTC. It encodes CATSRDHGSSYEQYF. Using reference TRBV15 and TRBJ2-7 for the parts outside the CDR3, the full variable domain is DAMVIQNPRYQVTQFGKPVTLSCSQTLNHNVMYWYQQKSSQAPKLLFHYYDKDFNNEADTPDNFQSRRPNTSFCFLDIRSPGLGDTAMYLCATSRDHGSSYEQYFGPGTRLTVT.

There are a few counts of this clone. The V call is TRBV2, the J call TRBJ2-7; D is uncertain. The germline V gene has CDR1 SNHLY and CDR2 FYNNEI. Trimming left V 7 bases short and J 2 bases short, with 6 bases between. This CDR3 is 11 amino acids long. For the CDR3, the DNA is TGTGCCAGCATAGCCCCCTACGAGCAGTACTTC. This sequence encodes CASIAPYEQYF.

V gene TRBV5-4 combines with J gene TRBJ2-7; 11 nucleotides line up with TRBD2. Germline CDR1 SGHNT, CDR2 YYREEE (reference sequence). With 3 bases clipped from V and 3 bases from J, the junction kept 5 bases outside the gene matches. The CDR3 totals 15 residues. The CDR3 loop is CASSSTSGSSYEQYF. DNA for the CDR3: TGTGCCAGCAGCTCTACTAGCGGGAGTAGCTACGAGCAGTACTTC.

The chain couples TRBV7-9 to TRBJ2-1; TRBD2 matches at 8 bases. Germline V lookup: CDR1 SEHNR, CDR2 FQNEAQ (reference sequence). This CDR3 has 15 residues. Trimming at V came to 5 bases and at J to 10 bases, leaving 13 bases not matched to a gene. CDR3 sequence: CASSITSGPGVEQFF. As DNA, the CDR3 is TGTGCCAGCAGCATAACTAGCGGCCCTGGGGTCGAGCAGTTCTTC.

The chain joins TRBV9 to TRBJ1-1; perhaps TRBD1 as D (6 bases). The CDR3 consists of 15 residues. Per the germline V gene, CDR1 is SGDLS and CDR2 is YYNGEE. Trimming removed 3 bases from V and 0 bases from J, with 12 bases in between. CDR3 nucleotides: TGTGCCAGCAGCGCCTTCGGACAGCTGAACACTGAAGCTTTCTTT. Translation gives CASSAFGQLNTEAFF.

The chain uses TRBV7-6 and TRBJ2-3; TRBD2 matches 7 bases. Germline assignment: CDR1 SGHVS and CDR2 FNYEAQ. This CDR3 region has 13 residues. Unmatched junction bases numbered 12, after V lost 4 bases and J lost 14 bases. CDR3 DNA: TGTGCCAGCAGCTCGTTCCAACGGGAGGTTCTGTATTTT. Translated, it gives CASSSFQREVLYF.

The chain links TRBV13 to TRBJ2-5; 10 bases map to TRBD2. Germline V gives CDR1 PRHDT, CDR2 FYEKMQ (reference sequence). The CDR3 is 15 amino acids. The V gene end was trimmed by 5 bases and the J gene end by 2 bases; junction bases not matched to a gene: 5. The CDR3 here is CASSPGLAVQETQYF. CDR3 coding DNA: TGTGCCAGCAGCCCCGGACTAGCGGTACAAGAGACCCAGTACTTC.

The chain couples TRBV9 to TRBJ1-5; D is ambiguous. Germline CDR1 SGDLS, CDR2 YYNGEE. The V and J ends lost 1 base and 7 bases respectively, with 12 bases between them. The CDR3 runs to 14 residues. The CDR3 spells CASSVSRETQPQHF. CDR3 sequence (DNA): TGTGCCAGCAGCGTAAGTCGGGAGACCCAGCCCCAGCATTTT.

The chain has TRBV7-2 and TRBJ2-1; D might be TRBD1 (7 bases). V was pared by 4 bases and J by 14 bases, with 15 bases between. CDR3 length equals 12 residues. CDR1 is SGHTA and CDR2 is FQGNSA in the germline V gene. This CDR3 reads CASSWTGREEFF. CDR3 in DNA: TGTGCCAGCAGCTGGACAGGAAGGGAGGAGTTCTTC.

The chain links TRBV4-2 to TRBJ2-3; TRBD1 matches at 7 bases. This CDR3 comprises 14 residues. V gave up 0 bases and J gave up 14 bases; unmatched junction bases: 11. Germline CDR1 LGHNA, CDR2 YNFKEQ. CDR3 protein: CASSQESAATGSYF. CDR3 bases: TGTGCCAGCAGCCAAGAGTCTGCGGCGACAGGGTCGTATTTT.

The rearrangement joins TRBV9 to TRBJ2-3; no firm D call. The CDR3 runs to 14 residues. Germline V lookup: CDR1 SGDLS, CDR2 YYNGEE. The V gene lost 1 base and the J gene lost 4 bases, with 10 bases spanning the gap. The CDR3: CASSVLTAPDTQYF. The CDR3 nucleotides are TGTGCCAGCAGCGTATTAACAGCCCCAGATACGCAGTATTTT.

The CDR3 DNA reads as TGTGCCAGCAGTTCCCTAATTGAGCGGCAAGAGACCCAGTACTTC. Encoded protein: CASSSLIERQETQYF. The chain couples TRBV27 to TRBJ2-5, with D possibly TRBD2 on 5 matching bases. The CDR3 consists of 15 residues. Germline V CDR1 and CDR2: MNHEY, SMNVEV (reference sequence). V lost 4 bases and J lost 2, with 14 bases in between.

This clone turned up a few times. This sequence joins TRBV14 and TRBJ2-7; 7 bases align to TRBD1. CDR1 is SGHDN, CDR2 FVKESK, per germline. This CDR3 contains 13 residues. The junction had 5 bases not matched to a gene; V was cut back by 3 bases and J by 6 bases. DNA for the CDR3: TGTGCCAGCAGCCAGCGACCAGGGGGCGAGCAGTACTTC. Translated: CASSQRPGGEQYF. The full variable domain, in which reference TRBV14 and TRBJ2-7 provide the parts outside the CDR3, is EAGVTQFPSHSVIEKGQTVTLRCDPISGHDNLYWYRRVMGKEIKFLLHFVKESKQDESGMPNNRFLAERTGGTYSTLKVQPAELEDSGVYFCASSQRPGGEQYFGPGTRLTVT.

This clone was found once. V and J are TRBV9 and TRBJ2-7, with D hard to call. Trimming cost V 3 bases and J 6 bases, with 10 bases left between them. The CDR3 extends over 12 amino acids. In germline, CDR1 is SGDLS, CDR2 YYNGEE. The CDR3 region is CASSAQLGEQYF. In DNA form, the CDR3 reads TGTGCCAGCAGCGCACAGTTAGGCGAGCAGTACTTC.

The chain couples TRBV30 to TRBJ1-3; 8 bases map to TRBD1. Germline CDR1 is GTSNPN and CDR2 is SVGIG (reference sequence). Trimming took 1 base from V and 3 from J; bases not matched to a gene: 2. The CDR3 contains 14 residues. CDR3 DNA sequence: TGTGCCTGGAGTGCTGGACAGGGTGGAAACACCATATATTTT. Translated, it gives CAWSAGQGGNTIYF.

The chain uses TRBV30 and TRBJ2-5, with D tentatively TRBD2 (6 bases). The CDR3 loop spans 13 amino acids. The germline V and J ends were trimmed by 2 bases and 7 bases, with 14 bases remaining between them. Germline V gives CDR1 GTSNPN, CDR2 SVGIG (reference sequence). The CDR3: CAWSSRVGGTQYF. CDR3 nucleotides: TGTGCCTGGAGTAGCAGGGTCGGGGGGACCCAGTACTTC.

The chain is built from TRBV6-4 and TRBJ1-5, with 7 nucleotides matching TRBD1. The J segment lost 7 bases and the V segment lost 4 bases, leaving 7 bases of the junction unmatched. Germline V CDR1 and CDR2: MRHNA, SNTAGT. The CDR3 runs 14 residues. The CDR3 here is CASSGQGGLQPQHF. In DNA form, the CDR3 reads TGTGCCAGCAGTGGACAGGGTGGTTTACAGCCCCAGCATTTT.

This chain uses TRBV10-3 with TRBJ2-1, with 11 bases identical to TRBD2. CDR3 length: 15 amino acids. With V trimmed by 5 bases and J by 3 bases, 3 bases remained unmatched. Germline-derived CDR1 and CDR2 are ENHRY and SYGVKD. CDR3 nucleotide sequence: TGTGCCATCAGTTGGGGACTAGCGGACTACAATGAGCAGTTCTTC. Encoded protein: CAISWGLADYNEQFF.